The 22 T cell receptor beta chains reported below all come from one sample, sequenced in a study of blood T cell repertoires in COVID-19 (dated by TCRdb to 2018 to 2020). Receptors were amplified or captured by the immunoSEQ multiplex PCR assay. Not all clones reach the TCRdb copy of this immuneACCESS table, which keeps in-frame sequences only. Checked studies attribute under half of the gap to unresolved V genes and leave the rest unexplained. The sample table lists approximately 100,000 clones, approximately 82% of them with a count of one. About 10% of the sample belongs to the ten largest clones. Material for sequencing was peripheral blood. These receptors all stem from a man in his 70s with acute or convalescent COVID-19.

The chain joins TRBV4-3 to TRBJ1-4; TRBD1 might be the D (5 bases). In germline, CDR1 is LGHNA, CDR2 YSLEER. The CDR3 covers 14 residues. The germline V and J ends were trimmed by 1 base and 8 bases, with 11 bases remaining between them. The CDR3 sequence is CASSQGQGNEKLFF. CDR3 in DNA: TGCGCCAGCAGCCAAGGGCAGGGTAACGAAAAACTGTTTTTT.

The V and J genes are TRBV2 and TRBJ1-1; the D is unclear. Germline CDR1 and CDR2: SNHLY and FYNNEI. The CDR3 is made up of 15 amino acids. V lost 6 bases and J 1 base, leaving 15 bases between the germline ends. CDR3 sequence reads: CASRLRREGNTEAFF. The CDR3 DNA reads TGTGCCAGCAGGTTAAGAAGAGAGGGGAACACTGAAGCTTTCTTT.

The V and J genes are TRBV7-9 and TRBJ2-1, with D tentatively TRBD2 (5 bases). CDR3 length: 14 amino acids. In germline, CDR1 is SEHNR, CDR2 FQNEAQ (reference sequence). Deletions cut 0 bases from V and 8 bases from J, with 11 bases between. The CDR3 sequence is CASSLARVRDEQFF. The CDR3 bases are TGTGCCAGCAGCTTAGCGAGGGTCCGTGATGAGCAGTTCTTC.

This clone was counted a single time. This chain uses TRBV2 with TRBJ2-2, with TRBD1 matching over 7 bases. The V and J ends lost 7 bases and 3 bases, in that order; junction bases with no gene match: 5. This CDR3 contains 14 residues. CDR1 SNHLY and CDR2 FYNNEI come from the germline V gene. CDR3 nucleotide sequence: TGTGCCAGCAAGAGGGGGCGGGACACCGGGGAGCTGTTTTTT. This codes for CASKRGRDTGELFF. The whole variable domain, remainder taken from reference TRBV2 and TRBJ2-2, is EPEVTQTPSHQVTQMGQEVILRCVPISNHLYFYWYRQILGQKVEFLVSFYNNEISEKSEIFDDQFSVERPDGSNFTLKIRSTKLEDSAMYFCASKRGRDTGELFFGEGSRLTVL.

CDR3: CASSTTGSPLHF. The CDR3 bases are TGCGCCAGCAGCACCACAGGTTCACCCCTCCACTTT. The chain uses TRBV5-1 and TRBJ1-6; a possible D gene is TRBD1 (5 bases). The CDR3 totals 12 residues. V was clipped by 4 bases and J by 9 bases, with 8 bases between them. Germline CDR1 and CDR2: SGHRS and YFSETQ.

The chain joins TRBV5-1 to TRBJ1-4, with D possibly being TRBD1 (6 bases). Germline CDR1 and CDR2: SGHRS and YFSETQ. V shed 4 bases and J shed 7 bases, with 14 bases lying between them. The CDR3 contains 14 residues. Written as DNA, the CDR3 is TGCGCCAGCAGCGGACAGCAGGGAAGTGAAAAACTGTTTTTT. Translation: CASSGQQGSEKLFF.

V gene TRBV6-5 combines with J gene TRBJ2-7, with a possible D match to TRBD1 (6 bases). Trimming shortened V by 6 bases and J by 1 base, and 13 bases separated the two germline ends. The CDR3 spans 14 residues. CDR1 MNHEY and CDR2 SVGAGI come from the germline V gene. DNA of the CDR3: TGTGCCAGCAGCCGTGGACAGATATCCTACGAGCAGTACTTC. Its translation is CASSRGQISYEQYF.

The chain joins TRBV7-8 to TRBJ2-1; the match to TRBD2 covers 9 bases. Germline loops: CDR1 SGHVS, CDR2 FQNEAQ. V lost 5 bases and J lost 10; bases outside the gene matches: 3. The CDR3 contains 12 residues. The CDR3 nucleotides read TGTGCCAGCAGCCGGGGACTAGCCGAGCAGTTCTTC. Protein: CASSRGLAEQFF.

The count of this clone is one. This chain connects TRBV30 to TRBJ2-7; the match to TRBD1 covers 7 bases. Germline V CDR1 and CDR2: GTSNPN, SVGIG (reference sequence). V trimming: 3 bases; J trimming: 3 bases; junction bases outside the gene matches: 8. This CDR3 is built from 14 residues. This chain's CDR3 is CAWRIGGNGYEQYF. As DNA, the CDR3 is TGTGCCTGGAGGATAGGGGGCAACGGCTACGAGCAGTACTTC.

The chain carries TRBV19 and TRBJ2-5; 10 bases agree with TRBD2. V lost 5 bases and J lost 0; bases outside the gene matches: 3. Germline lookup yields CDR1 LNHDA and CDR2 SQIVND (reference sequence). The CDR3 loop spans 15 amino acids. The CDR3 region is CASSASGGNQETQYF. The CDR3 bases are TGTGCCAGTAGTGCTAGCGGGGGTAACCAAGAGACCCAGTACTTC.

The V and J genes are TRBV5-5 and TRBJ2-7; 8 bases align to TRBD2. In germline, CDR1 is SGHKS, CDR2 YYEKEE (reference sequence). The CDR3 covers 14 residues. The V segment lost 4 bases and the J segment 0 bases; nucleotides outside the gene matches: 3. CDR3: CASSHSGSSYEQYF. The CDR3 bases are TGTGCCAGCAGCCACAGCGGGAGCTCCTACGAGCAGTACTTC.

The V and J genes are TRBV27 and TRBJ2-7; D unresolved. Germline-derived CDR1 and CDR2 are MNHEY and SMNVEV (reference sequence). The CDR3 extends over 13 amino acids. V was pared by 8 bases and J by 0 bases, with 11 bases between. CDR3 DNA sequence: TGTGCCAGCGGCCTTTCGGGCTCCTACGAGCAGTACTTC. It translates to CASGLSGSYEQYF.

The V call is TRBV5-6, the J call TRBJ1-3, with D perhaps TRBD1 (5 bases). Trimming removed 0 bases from V and 0 bases from J, with 7 bases in between. CDR3 size: 15 residues. CDR1 and CDR2 (germline): SGHDT, YYEEEE. The CDR3 is CASSLGQPSGNTIYF. The CDR3 DNA follows: TGTGCCAGCAGCTTGGGACAGCCCTCTGGAAACACCATATATTTT.

This clone has only one observation. This chain's CDR3 is CASSGGQGHYETQYF. In DNA form, the CDR3 reads TGCGCCAGCAGTGGGGGACAGGGGCACTACGAGACCCAGTACTTC. The gene calls are TRBV10-2 and TRBJ2-5; 10 bases map to TRBD1. The CDR3 totals 15 residues. The junction had 7 bases not matched to a gene; V was cut back by 4 bases and J by 5 bases. The germline gives CDR1 WSHSY, CDR2 SAAADI.

V gene TRBV18 combines with J gene TRBJ2-7, with D perhaps TRBD2 (6 bases). V was shortened by 2 bases and J by 3 bases, with 17 bases between the two germline ends. CDR3 length: 16 amino acids. From germline, CDR1 is KGHSH and CDR2 LQKENI. The DNA for the CDR3 is TGTGCCAGCTCACCAATTCGGGGACTGACTAACTACGAGCAGTACTTC. Amino acids: CASSPIRGLTNYEQYF. The full variable domain, rest sourced from reference TRBV18 and TRBJ2-7, is NAGVMQNPRHLVRRRGQEARLRCSPMKGHSHVYWYRQLPEEGLKFMVYLQKENIIDESGMPKERFSAEFPKEGPSILRIQQVVRGDSAAYFCASSPIRGLTNYEQYFGPGTRLTVT.

V and J are TRBV7-9 and TRBJ1-2; 7 bases fit TRBD1. CDR3 length equals 18 residues. Germline CDR1 and CDR2: SEHNR and FQNEAQ (reference sequence). Losses at the gene ends were 5 bases for V and 2 bases for J; bases not matched to a gene: 17. CDR3 in amino acids: CASSGGTARKRDNYGYTF. For the CDR3, the DNA is TGTGCCAGCAGCGGCGGGACAGCCCGAAAGAGGGACAACTATGGCTACACCTTC.

V gene TRBV24-1 combines with J gene TRBJ1-5; TRBD1 agrees at 8 bases. This CDR3 spans 15 amino acids. Trimming removed 7 bases from V and 3 bases from J; junction bases left unmatched: 7. Germline V lookup: CDR1 KGHDR, CDR2 SFDVKD. CDR3 DNA: TGTGCCACCAGCCGTGGACAGGGCTACAATCAGCCCCAGCATTTT. Amino acids: CATSRGQGYNQPQHF.

V is TRBV5-4 and J is TRBJ2-1, with TRBD2 matching over 8 bases. Looked up from germline, CDR1 is SGHNT and CDR2 is YYREEE (reference sequence). CDR3 length: 16 amino acids. V trimming: 2 bases; J trimming: 5 bases; junction bases outside the gene matches: 9. The CDR3 loop reads CASSFLAGGRNNEQFF. CDR3 DNA: TGTGCCAGCAGCTTTCTTGCGGGGGGACGGAACAATGAGCAGTTCTTC. The entire variable domain, with the rest obtained from reference TRBV5-4 and TRBJ2-1, is as follows: ETGVTQSPTHLIKTRGQQVTLRCSSQSGHNTVSWYQQALGQGPQFIFQYYREEENGRGNFPPRFSGLQFPNYSSELNVNALELDDSALYLCASSFLAGGRNNEQFFGPGTRLTVL.

This chain links TRBV7-3 with TRBJ2-3, with a tentative D call TRBD1 (6 bases). This CDR3 has 14 amino acids. Germline V gene sequence: CDR1 SGHTA, CDR2 FQGTGA. V lost 4 bases and J lost 2, with 10 bases in between. CDR3 residues: CASSWTAPTDTQYF. CDR3 DNA sequence: TGTGCCAGCAGCTGGACAGCGCCCACAGATACGCAGTATTTT.

The chain employs TRBV28 and TRBJ1-6; TRBD1 agrees at 8 bases. Losses at the gene ends were 5 bases for V and 9 bases for J; bases not matched to a gene: 9. CDR3 length: 15 residues. Germline CDR1 MDHEN, CDR2 SYDVKM. CDR3 DNA sequence: TGTGCCAGCAGTGCAAACAGACAGGGGATTTCACCCCTCCACTTT. As protein: CASSANRQGISPLHF.

The V gene is TRBV7-3, the J gene TRBJ2-3; weak D call: TRBD2 (5 bases). The germline V gene has CDR1 SGHTA and CDR2 FQGTGA. V lost 1 base to trimming and J lost 5 bases, with 10 bases between them. The CDR3 consists of 14 residues. The CDR3 region is CASSLRTSGDTQYF. DNA of the CDR3: TGTGCCAGCAGCTTAAGAACTAGTGGAGATACGCAGTATTTT.

The chain couples TRBV7-3 to TRBJ2-1; D possibly corresponds to TRBD1 (5 bases). The CDR3 extends over 13 amino acids. The V and J ends lost 3 bases and 8 bases respectively, with 11 bases between them. The germline V gene encodes CDR1 SGHTA and CDR2 FQGTGA. CDR3 amino acids: CASSLTEDHEQFF. In nucleotides, the CDR3 is TGTGCCAGCAGCTTGACAGAGGACCATGAGCAGTTCTTC.